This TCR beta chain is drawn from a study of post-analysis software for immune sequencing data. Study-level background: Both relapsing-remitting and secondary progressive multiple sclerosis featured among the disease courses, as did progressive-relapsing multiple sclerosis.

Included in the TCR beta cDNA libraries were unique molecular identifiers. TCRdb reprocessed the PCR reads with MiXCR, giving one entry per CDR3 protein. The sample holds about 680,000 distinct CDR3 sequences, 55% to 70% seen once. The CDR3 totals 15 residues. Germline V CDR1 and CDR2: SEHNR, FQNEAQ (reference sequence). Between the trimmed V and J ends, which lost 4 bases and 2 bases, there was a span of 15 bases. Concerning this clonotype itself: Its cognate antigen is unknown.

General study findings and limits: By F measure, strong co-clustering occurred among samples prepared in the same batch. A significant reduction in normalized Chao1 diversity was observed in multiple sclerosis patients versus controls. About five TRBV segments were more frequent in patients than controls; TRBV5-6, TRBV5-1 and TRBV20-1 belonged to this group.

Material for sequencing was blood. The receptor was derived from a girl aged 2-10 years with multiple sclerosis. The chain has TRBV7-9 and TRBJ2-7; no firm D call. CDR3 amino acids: CASSSYPENAYEQYF. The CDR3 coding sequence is TGTGCCAGCAGCTCCTATCCGGAGAACGCCTACGAGCAGTACTTC.